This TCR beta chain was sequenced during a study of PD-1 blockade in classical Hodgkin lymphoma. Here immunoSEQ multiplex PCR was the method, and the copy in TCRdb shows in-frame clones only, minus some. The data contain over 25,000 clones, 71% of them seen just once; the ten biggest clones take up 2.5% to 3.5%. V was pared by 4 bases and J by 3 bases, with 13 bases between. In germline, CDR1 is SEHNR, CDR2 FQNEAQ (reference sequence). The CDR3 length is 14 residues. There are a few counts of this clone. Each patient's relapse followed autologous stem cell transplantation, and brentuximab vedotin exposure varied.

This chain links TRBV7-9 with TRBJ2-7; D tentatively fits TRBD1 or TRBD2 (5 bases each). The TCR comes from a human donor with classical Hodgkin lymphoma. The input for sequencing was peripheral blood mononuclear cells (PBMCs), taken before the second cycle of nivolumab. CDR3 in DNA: TGTGCCAGCAGCTCGGGACGGAATTTCTACGAGCAGTACTTC. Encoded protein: CASSSGRNFYEQYF.